The 14 T cell receptor beta chains below come from one sample, sequenced in a study of breast tumors, draining lymph nodes, adjacent tissues (TCRdb year 2016). Libraries were constructed by multiplex PCR. The sequencer was an Illumina HiSeq 2000. TCRdb applied fastp at Q25 and MiXCR to the public reads, then kept only in-frame beta chains. Every entry covers one CDR3 protein and lists the most common genes and DNA from its rows. The sample contains about 63,000 distinct CDR3 sequences, roughly 57% of them found a single time. The top ten constitute roughly 19% of the sample. The sample taken for sequencing was breast tumor tissue. All receptors derive from a female donor with breast cancer. Some clones in this sample may be carry-over from other donors' samples.

This sequence joins TRBV5-6 and TRBJ2-7; D is uncertain. Deletions cut 0 bases from V and 4 bases from J, with 11 bases between. The CDR3 consists of 14 residues. Germline values: CDR1 SGHDT, CDR2 YYEEEE. CDR3 residues: CASSLGRALYEQYF. The CDR3 DNA follows: TGTGCCAGCAGCTTGGGAAGGGCGCTGTACGAGCAGTACTTC.

This clonotype was seen many times. V is TRBV5-8 and J is TRBJ2-5, with 12 bases lining up with TRBD2. The CDR3 length is 16 residues. CDR1 and CDR2 (germline): SGHTS, YDEGEE. V lost 0 bases to trimming and J lost 3 bases; unmatched junction nucleotides: 3. The CDR3 here is CASSLATSGGKETQYF. The CDR3 DNA follows: TGTGCCAGCAGCTTGGCCACTAGCGGGGGGAAAGAGACCCAGTACTTC. The variable domain in full, completed from reference TRBV5-8 and TRBJ2-5, reads EAGVTQSPTHLIKTRGQQATLRCSPISGHTSVYWYQQALGLGLQFLLWYDEGEERNRGNFPPRFSGRQFPNYSSELNVNALELEDSALYLCASSLATSGGKETQYFGPGTRLLVL.

The chain combines TRBV2 with TRBJ2-7; D ambiguous. V lost 5 bases to trimming and J lost 4 bases, with 18 bases between them. The germline V gene has CDR1 SNHLY and CDR2 FYNNEI. The CDR3 is 15 amino acids. The CDR3 region has the DNA TGTGCCAGCAGTTCCCGACCCACCAGTCAGTACGAGCAGTACTTC. Its protein product is CASSSRPTSQYEQYF.

By its share, this clonotype is medium-sized. The CDR3 here is CASSDSTTKAQGELRQFF. The CDR3 DNA reads TGTGCCAGCAGTGACTCTACTACCAAGGCGCAGGGGGAATTAAGGCAGTTCTTC. V usage is TRBV6-4 and J usage is TRBJ2-1; 7 positions match TRBD1. Per the germline V gene, CDR1 is MRHNA and CDR2 is SNTAGT. The CDR3 consists of 18 residues. J was trimmed by 12 bases and V by 0 bases; bases with no gene match: 20.

V usage is TRBV9 and J usage is TRBJ1-4; D gene unclear. The V gene's germline CDR1 is SGDLS and CDR2 YYNGEE. The CDR3 extends over 16 amino acids. Trimming left V 1 base short and J 3 bases short, with 13 bases between. CDR3 bases: TGTGCCAGCAGCGTACCCTTAGGGTTGTCTAATGAAAAACTGTTTTTT. This gives the protein CASSVPLGLSNEKLFF. The entire variable domain, with the rest obtained from reference TRBV9 and TRBJ1-4, is as follows: DSGVTQTPKHLITATGQRVTLRCSPRSGDLSVYWYQQSLDQGLQFLIQYYNGEERAKGNILERFSAQQFPDLHSELNLSSLELGDSALYFCASSVPLGLSNEKLFFGSGTQLSVL.

This clonotype appeared many times. The chain recombines TRBV11-2 with TRBJ1-2; 7 bases agree with TRBD1. The CDR3 spans 15 residues. Germline V lookup: CDR1 SGHAT, CDR2 FQNNGV. The V gene end was trimmed by 2 bases and the J gene end by 8 bases; junction bases not matched to a gene: 11. CDR3 residues: CASSLRPTGDEGYTF. The CDR3 nucleotides read TGTGCCAGCAGCTTACGGCCCACAGGGGATGAAGGCTACACCTTC.

This rearrangement joins TRBV15 to TRBJ2-5; D not certain. The germline V gene has CDR1 LNHNV and CDR2 YYDKDF (reference sequence). V lost 0 bases, J lost 5 bases, and 10 bases lay in between. The CDR3 contains 14 residues. The CDR3 is CATSRDRIGETQYF. The CDR3 DNA sequence: TGTGCCACCAGCAGAGATCGAATCGGGGAGACCCAGTACTTC.

The rearrangement joins TRBV19 to TRBJ1-2; the D gene is possibly TRBD1 (6 bases). V shed 4 bases and J shed 8 bases, with 17 bases lying between them. CDR1 and CDR2 (germline): LNHDA, SQIVND (reference sequence). This CDR3 has 14 residues. CDR3 loop: CASSTLDRRAGYTF. The CDR3 nucleotides read TGTGCCAGTAGTACCCTGGACAGACGGGCCGGCTACACCTTC.

The sample holds many counts of this clonotype. The V call is TRBV7-9, the J call TRBJ2-1, with 7 bases that match TRBD2. The CDR3 has 14 residues. Germline trimming cut 4 bases from V and 9 bases from J; bases unmatched to any gene: 9. The germline CDR1 and CDR2 sequences are SEHNR and FQNEAQ (reference sequence). The CDR3 sequence: CASSSTGGGVEQFF. The CDR3, as DNA: TGTGCCAGCAGCTCTACGGGGGGAGGGGTTGAGCAGTTCTTC.

The gene calls are TRBV6-6 and TRBJ1-4; 8 nucleotides line up with TRBD1. With 4 bases clipped from V and 2 bases from J, the junction kept 3 bases outside the gene matches. Germline lookup yields CDR1 MNHNY and CDR2 SVGAGI (reference sequence). CDR3 size: 15 residues. CDR3 nucleotide sequence: TGTGCCAGCAGTTTGGACAGGGTTACTAATGAAAAACTGTTTTTT. Translation: CASSLDRVTNEKLFF.

At least ten counts were recorded for this clonotype. V is TRBV7-6 and J is TRBJ2-7; 7 bases are shared with TRBD1. The CDR3 length is 14 residues. V shed 1 base and J 4 bases; nucleotides not matched to a gene: 4. Germline CDR1 SGHVS, CDR2 FNYEAQ. CDR3 DNA: TGTGCCAGCAGCTTAGTCCCGGGACAGTACGAGCAGTACTTC. It translates to CASSLVPGQYEQYF.

This clonotype has ten or more counts. The chain combines TRBV12-3 or TRBV12-4 with TRBJ2-1; 12 nucleotides agree with TRBD2. V dropped 3 bases and J dropped 9; count of bases not matched to a gene: 6. This CDR3 has 15 amino acids. The CDR3 protein is CASSFRTSGKGEQFF. The CDR3 DNA reads TGTGCCAGCAGTTTCCGGACTAGCGGGAAGGGTGAGCAGTTCTTC.

This clonotype was seen repeatedly, ten times or more. The genes are TRBV19 and TRBJ2-3; no firm D call. V lost 6 bases and J 4 bases, leaving 14 bases between the germline ends. Germline V gene sequence: CDR1 LNHDA, CDR2 SQIVND (reference sequence). The CDR3 covers 14 residues. CDR3 sequence (DNA): TGTGCCAGTAGGGAAGGGTCAGGCGCAGATACGCAGTATTTT. Protein product: CASREGSGADTQYF.

J is TRBJ1-1 and V is TRBV19, with D tentatively TRBD1 (5 bases). The V end lost 5 bases, the J end lost 5 bases, and 18 bases lay between the germline ends. This CDR3 has 15 residues. The germline gives CDR1 LNHDA, CDR2 SQIVND (reference sequence). CDR3 DNA: TGTGCCAGTAGTCGGCGAGGCAGGGCAGGGACTGAAGCTTTCTTT. This sequence encodes CASSRRGRAGTEAFF.